The clone carrying this T cell receptor (beta chain) occurred a few times. This record comes from a study of blood T cells in healthy people across ages. For the second PCR, which ran for 7 to 11 cycles, a sample-barcoded 5' primer and a J-beta primer mix were used. TCRdb re-derived calls from the 5' RACE reads in MiXCR, one entry per CDR3 protein. Counted here are roughly 2 million distinct CDR3 sequences, about 49% occurring once; the ten biggest clones make up less than 2.5%. This CDR3 spans 15 amino acids. CDR1 is SGHTA, CDR2 FQGNSA, per germline. Trimming cost V 5 bases and J 11 bases, with 24 bases left between them.

Sequenced input: blood. The V call is TRBV7-2, the J call TRBJ1-1; no firm D call. This TCR derives from a woman aged 40 to 50 in good health. This chain's CDR3 is CASSRPSGGGPEAFF. DNA for the CDR3: TGTGCCAGCAGCCGACCTTCCGGTGGCGGGCCCGAGGCTTTCTTT.